This T cell receptor beta chain came from a study of Ad26.COV2.S vaccination and SARS-CoV-2 variants. The CDR3 runs 16 residues. CDR1 and CDR2 from the germline V gene are SGDLS and YYNGEE. Trimming took 0 bases from V and 7 from J, leaving 17 bases between them. Treatment described: around 19 received Ad26.COV2.S at low or high dose, single or two shots; five or six received placebo; per-sample allocation not given. Sampling was done on day 63 after the first vaccine or placebo injection. Clones were read by immunoSEQ multiplex PCR, and TCRdb kept only the in-frame ones, dropping some. The sample contains hundreds of thousands of clones, more than 80% of which appear only once.

The sequence came from a person aged 18-60 years who received the Ad26.COV2.S COVID-19 vaccine or a placebo. The sequencing here drew on peripheral blood, taken in a trial of Ad26.COV2.S vaccine versus placebo. V is TRBV9 and J is TRBJ2-1, with a possible D match to TRBD2 (6 bases). The DNA for the CDR3 is TGTGCCAGCAGCGTAGTTAGCGGAAGCAGTCTGAATGAGCAGTTCTTC. This gives the protein CASSVVSGSSLNEQFF.